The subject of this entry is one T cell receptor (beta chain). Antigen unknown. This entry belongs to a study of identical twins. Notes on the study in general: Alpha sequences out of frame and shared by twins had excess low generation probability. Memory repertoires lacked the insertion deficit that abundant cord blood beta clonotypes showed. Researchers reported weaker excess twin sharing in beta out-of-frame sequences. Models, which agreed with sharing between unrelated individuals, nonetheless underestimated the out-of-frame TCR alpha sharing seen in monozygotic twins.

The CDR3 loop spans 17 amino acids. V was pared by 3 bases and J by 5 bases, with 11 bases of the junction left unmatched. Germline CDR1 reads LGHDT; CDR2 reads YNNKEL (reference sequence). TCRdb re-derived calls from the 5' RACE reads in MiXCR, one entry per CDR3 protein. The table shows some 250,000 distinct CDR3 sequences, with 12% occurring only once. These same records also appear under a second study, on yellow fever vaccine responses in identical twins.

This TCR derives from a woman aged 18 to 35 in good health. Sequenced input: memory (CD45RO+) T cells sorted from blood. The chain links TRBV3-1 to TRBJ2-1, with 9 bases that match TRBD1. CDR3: CASSHENRDRDHNEQFF. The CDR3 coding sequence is TGTGCCAGCAGCCATGAAAACCGGGACAGGGACCACAATGAGCAGTTCTTC.